The next 18 T cell receptor beta chains were all read from a single sample in a study of radiation and T cells in renal cell carcinoma. The time point denotes: blood 4 weeks post-SBRT, at nephrectomy. Regarding treatment: 15 Gy SBRT to primary tumor, nephrectomy 4 weeks later. TCRdb's table, derived via immunoSEQ multiplex PCR, lists solely in-frame clones and lacks some. This sample has about 83,000 clones, with 70% to 90% found just once. The sample here was blood, taken from a patient whose treatment included radiotherapy and nephrectomy. Source of these receptors: a woman aged 55 to 70 with renal cell carcinoma.

The chain employs TRBV7-3 and TRBJ2-3, with TRBD1 matching over 10 bases. J was trimmed by 1 base and V by 5 bases; bases with no gene match: 6. The V gene's germline CDR1 is SGHTA and CDR2 FQGTGA. CDR3 size: 16 residues. CDR3: CASSKGGTGGTDTQYF. CDR3 bases: TGTGCCAGCAGCAAGGGAGGGACAGGGGGCACAGATACGCAGTATTTT. Variable domain in full (rest from reference TRBV7-3 and TRBJ2-3): GAGVSQTPSNKVTEKGKYVELRCDPISGHTALYWYRQSLGQGPEFLIYFQGTGAADDSGLPNDRFFAVRPEGSVSTLKIQRTERGDSAVYLCASSKGGTGGTDTQYFGPGTRLTVL.

The V and J genes are TRBV28 and TRBJ1-5, with D hard to call. Germline V gene data show CDR1 as MDHEN and CDR2 as SYDVKM. The CDR3 is 14 residues long. Trimming left V 2 bases short and J 7 bases short, with 12 bases between. CDR3 protein: CASSLDGVAQPQHF. The CDR3 nucleotides read TGTGCCAGCAGTTTAGATGGGGTGGCCCAGCCCCAGCATTTT.

This sequence joins TRBV27 and TRBJ1-6; TRBD1 is a possible D gene (6 bases). Deletions cut 7 bases from V and 9 bases from J, with 16 bases between. Germline CDR1 and CDR2: MNHEY and SMNVEV (reference sequence). This CDR3 contains 14 residues. CDR3 region: CASTAGTRTSPLHF. CDR3 DNA: TGTGCCAGCACCGCCGGGACAAGGACTTCACCCCTCCACTTT.

The chain is built from TRBV11-2 and TRBJ1-6; weak D call: TRBD1 (5 bases). V lost 1 base, J lost 6 bases, and 13 bases lay in between. CDR1 is SGHAT and CDR2 is FQNNGV in the germline V gene. This CDR3 has 16 amino acids. CDR3: CASSLATRQFNSPLHF. CDR3 nucleotides: TGTGCCAGCAGCTTAGCCACCCGACAGTTTAATTCACCCCTCCACTTT.

The chain carries TRBV9 and TRBJ2-1, with TRBD2 identical over 8 bases. The germline V gene encodes CDR1 SGDLS and CDR2 YYNGEE. The length of the CDR3 is 17 residues. Losses at the gene ends were 0 bases for V and 10 bases for J; bases not matched to a gene: 15. DNA of the CDR3: TGTGCCAGCAGCGTAGACGAAACGGGACTAGTATTCGGAGAGCAGTTCTTC. This sequence encodes CASSVDETGLVFGEQFF.

The chain employs TRBV5-1 and TRBJ1-6; D is ambiguous. CDR1 is SGHRS and CDR2 is YFSETQ in the germline V gene. The CDR3 is 13 residues long. Trimming left V 0 bases short and J 10 bases short, with 8 bases between. This CDR3 is CASSLGRYSPLHF. DNA of the CDR3: TGCGCCAGCAGCTTGGGCAGGTACTCACCCCTCCACTTT.

The V and J genes are TRBV13 and TRBJ2-7; 7 nucleotides match TRBD1. The CDR3 spans 15 residues. Germline trimming cut 1 base from V and 4 bases from J; bases unmatched to any gene: 7. Germline V gene data show CDR1 as PRHDT and CDR2 as FYEKMQ (reference sequence). CDR3 loop: CASSLEGTDDYEQYF. The DNA for the CDR3 is TGTGCCAGCAGCTTAGAGGGGACAGACGATTACGAGCAGTACTTC.

This clone was picked up one time. The V and J genes are TRBV15 and TRBJ1-5; 7 bases are shared with TRBD1. The CDR3 loop spans 14 amino acids. In germline, CDR1 is LNHNV, CDR2 YYDKDF (reference sequence). V was pared by 2 bases and J by 4 bases, with 2 bases of the junction left unmatched. CDR3 amino acids: CATSRQQGNQPQHF. The CDR3 DNA reads as TGTGCCACCAGCAGACAACAGGGGAATCAGCCCCAGCATTTT. The full variable domain, rest sourced from reference TRBV15 and TRBJ1-5, is DAMVIQNPRYQVTQFGKPVTLSCSQTLNHNVMYWYQQKSSQAPKLLFHYYDKDFNNEADTPDNFQSRRPNTSFCFLDIRSPGLGDTAMYLCATSRQQGNQPQHFGDGTRLSIL.

The J gene is TRBJ2-7, the V gene TRBV28, with D possibly matching TRBD1 (6 bases). The CDR3 consists of 12 residues. Trimming took off 6 bases at V and 4 bases at J, with 10 bases between the two ends. Germline V gives CDR1 MDHEN, CDR2 SYDVKM. The CDR3 DNA is TGTGCCAGCAGGGGCAGGGGATACGAGCAGTACTTC. Amino acid sequence: CASRGRGYEQYF.

This sequence joins TRBV5-8 and TRBJ1-2; maybe TRBD1 (6 bases). This CDR3 comprises 15 residues. Trimming shortened V by 0 bases and J by 4 bases, and 13 bases separated the two germline ends. CDR1 SGHTS and CDR2 YDEGEE come from the germline V gene. The CDR3 DNA sequence: TGTGCCAGCAGCTTGGGGTCGGGACAAAGCTATGGCTACACCTTC. Its protein is CASSLGSGQSYGYTF.

This clone was observed a single time. The V and J genes are TRBV28 and TRBJ1-2; 7 bases fit TRBD1. This CDR3 contains 14 residues. V shed 3 bases, J shed 5 bases, and the junction held 6 bases outside the gene matches. Germline CDR1 is MDHEN and CDR2 is SYDVKM. CDR3 sequence: CASSLGAGGYGYTF. Here the CDR3 DNA reads TGTGCCAGCAGTTTGGGGGCAGGGGGATATGGCTACACCTTC.

This chain connects TRBV11-2 to TRBJ1-5; D remains ambiguous. V was pared by 5 bases and J by 1 base, with 9 bases between. The CDR3 loop spans 14 amino acids. The V gene's germline CDR1 is SGHAT and CDR2 FQNNGV. The CDR3 sequence: CASSPGRSNQPQHF. CDR3 DNA: TGTGCCAGCAGCCCGGGAAGAAGCAATCAGCCCCAGCATTTT.

This clone has only one observation. The chain employs TRBV5-1 and TRBJ1-3, with 8 nucleotides matching TRBD1. CDR3 length: 15 amino acids. The trim removed 0 bases at V and 7 bases at J, leaving 6 bases unmatched. Germline V gene sequence: CDR1 SGHRS, CDR2 YFSETQ. The chain's CDR3 is CASSLAPGQGNTIYF. The CDR3 DNA is TGCGCCAGCAGCTTGGCCCCAGGACAGGGCAACACCATATATTTT.

The sample holds one count of this clone. V usage is TRBV4-1 and J usage is TRBJ2-7; D unresolved. Trimming took 3 bases from V and 2 from J, leaving 14 bases between them. The CDR3 totals 15 residues. The germline gives CDR1 MGHRA, CDR2 YSYEKL. CDR3: CASSQVPGLAYEQYF. CDR3 DNA: TGCGCCAGCAGCCAGGTTCCGGGCTTAGCCTACGAGCAGTACTTC.

The CDR3 reads CAWGPSPYDEQYF. The CDR3 coding sequence is TGTGCCTGGGGTCCGTCCCCATACGACGAGCAGTACTTC. The V and J genes are TRBV30 and TRBJ2-7; D is unclear. The CDR3 sequence is 13 residues long. CDR1 and CDR2 (germline): GTSNPN, SVGIG (reference sequence). The V end lost 5 bases, the J end lost 5 bases, and 16 bases lay between the germline ends.

The chain joins TRBV7-2 to TRBJ2-6; D is ambiguous. Germline CDR1 and CDR2: SGHTA and FQGNSA. V lost 7 bases and J 0 bases, leaving 10 bases between the germline ends. This CDR3 region has 15 residues. CDR3 residues: CASTIGSSGANVLTF. CDR3 bases: TGTGCCAGCACCATAGGAAGCTCTGGGGCCAACGTCCTGACTTTC.

This chain joins TRBV7-9 and TRBJ2-7; TRBD1 might be the D (5 bases). The germline gives CDR1 SEHNR, CDR2 FQNEAQ (reference sequence). With 3 bases removed from V and 2 bases from J, the gap between germline ends came to 8 bases. The CDR3 is made up of 13 amino acids. The CDR3 sequence is CASSLQGTYEQYF. DNA of the CDR3: TGTGCCAGCAGCTTGCAGGGCACCTACGAGCAGTACTTC.

In regard to this clone: This sample also contains other DNA sequences that code for the same CDR3. The V gene is TRBV28, the J gene TRBJ1-5, with 7 bases lining up with TRBD1. Per the germline V gene, CDR1 is MDHEN and CDR2 is SYDVKM. The junction had 5 bases not matched to a gene; V was cut back by 6 bases and J by 0 bases. The CDR3 is 15 amino acids. Here the CDR3 DNA reads TGTGCCAGCAGCTGGGACAGTAATAGCAATCAGCCCCAGCATTTT. Translating gives CASSWDSNSNQPQHF.